A single sample gave rise to the 30 T cell receptor beta chains below, sequenced in a study of cytomegalovirus exposure and HLA in healthy donors. The primer mix had 60 Vbeta and 13 Jbeta primers. Produced via immunoSEQ multiplex PCR; TCRdb's table is partial and in-frame only. This sample has some 120,000 clones, with 65% to 80% found just once. Sequences were obtained from PBMCs. The receptors were gathered from a man between 18 and 29 years old in good health and CMV-seropositive.

This chain uses TRBV6-5 with TRBJ1-2, with D maybe TRBD1 (6 bases). The germline V gene has CDR1 MNHEY and CDR2 SVGAGI. There are 16 residues in the CDR3. V was trimmed by 2 bases and J by 2 bases, leaving 15 bases between them. The CDR3 reads CASSYLYGTPNYGYTF. Written as DNA, the CDR3 is TGTGCCAGCAGTTACCTGTATGGGACACCAAACTATGGCTACACCTTC.

The chain combines TRBV7-3 with TRBJ2-7; 14 bases map to TRBD2. This CDR3 region has 16 residues. After removal of 5 bases from V and 1 base from J, the junction contained 4 bases not matched to a gene. Germline values: CDR1 SGHTA, CDR2 FQGTGA. CDR3 region: CASSPGLAGGSYEQYF. CDR3 DNA sequence: TGTGCCAGCAGCCCAGGACTAGCGGGAGGTTCCTACGAGCAGTACTTC.

The V gene is TRBV27, the J gene TRBJ1-2; 8 bases map to TRBD1. V shed 8 bases, J shed 4 bases, and the junction held 9 bases outside the gene matches. CDR3 length: 14 amino acids. The germline V gene has CDR1 MNHEY and CDR2 SMNVEV (reference sequence). CDR3 bases: TGTGCCAGCCAATCGCCAGGGGGCATCTATGGCTACACCTTC. Translated, it gives CASQSPGGIYGYTF.

The chain has TRBV4-1 and TRBJ2-7, with 9 nucleotides matching TRBD1. This CDR3 has 15 residues. The J segment lost 1 base and the V segment lost 2 bases, leaving 3 bases of the junction unmatched. The germline V gene encodes CDR1 MGHRA and CDR2 YSYEKL. CDR3 residues: CASSQWTGDSYEQYF. The CDR3 coding sequence is TGCGCCAGCAGCCAATGGACAGGGGATTCCTACGAGCAGTACTTC.

The chain has TRBV29-1 and TRBJ2-7, with 14 bases fitting TRBD2. CDR3 length equals 17 residues. Germline CDR1 is SQVTM and CDR2 is ANQGSEA. The J segment lost 2 bases and the V segment lost 6 bases, leaving 12 bases of the junction unmatched. The CDR3 DNA sequence: TGCAGCGTCCCAGAGGGGGGACTAGCGGGGGATCCCTACGAGCAGTACTTC. Amino acid sequence: CSVPEGGLAGDPYEQYF.

The chain joins TRBV4-2 to TRBJ2-7, with D possibly TRBD2 on 6 matching bases. The CDR3 loop spans 17 amino acids. V lost 1 base and J 3 bases, leaving 19 bases between the germline ends. Germline V gives CDR1 LGHNA, CDR2 YNFKEQ. The DNA for the CDR3 is TGTGCCAGCAGCCAAGGGGCGGGGCTAGCAGAAAACTACGAGCAGTACTTC. Its protein is CASSQGAGLAENYEQYF.

This clone showed up just once. The chain is built from TRBV4-2 and TRBJ1-2; 11 bases match TRBD1. The germline V gene encodes CDR1 LGHNA and CDR2 YNFKEQ. The CDR3 runs 17 residues. V trimming: 2 bases; J trimming: 4 bases; junction bases outside the gene matches: 9. CDR3 protein: CASSQPISGTGGYGYTF. As DNA, the CDR3 is TGTGCCAGCAGCCAACCTATTTCCGGGACAGGGGGCTATGGCTACACCTTC.

This clone was seen a few times. The rearrangement uses TRBV5-1 and TRBJ1-1; 8 bases are shared with TRBD1. The length of the CDR3 is 13 residues. CDR1 and CDR2 (germline): SGHRS, YFSETQ. The J segment lost 12 bases and the V segment lost 4 bases, leaving 11 bases of the junction unmatched. CDR3 DNA sequence: TGCGCCAGCAGCACCTCACAGGGGGAGGCGACTTTCTTT. Translated, it gives CASSTSQGEATFF.

The chain employs TRBV7-9 and TRBJ1-4, with 10 bases that match TRBD1. Germline V gene lookup returns CDR1 SEHNR and CDR2 FQNEAQ (reference sequence). This CDR3 contains 16 residues. V shed 6 bases, J shed 5 bases, and the junction held 9 bases outside the gene matches. The CDR3 coding sequence is TGTGCCAGCAGTCTCGACCCGGGACAGGGGAATGAAAAACTGTTTTTT. Translating gives CASSLDPGQGNEKLFF.

The chain joins TRBV7-3 to TRBJ2-1, with D perhaps matching TRBD2 (5 bases). V was clipped by 1 base and J by 4 bases, with 20 bases between them. This CDR3 contains 18 residues. Germline V gene lookup returns CDR1 SGHTA and CDR2 FQGTGA. The CDR3 region is CASSLNSGTRRLYNEQFF. The CDR3 coding sequence is TGTGCCAGCAGCTTAAACAGCGGAACTCGCCGACTTTACAATGAGCAGTTCTTC.

CDR3 sequence: CASSYSRPRGTEAFF. CDR3 nucleotides: TGTGCCAGCAGTTACTCTCGGCCCAGGGGTACTGAAGCTTTCTTT. The genes are TRBV6-5 and TRBJ1-1, with D perhaps TRBD1 (6 bases). With 0 bases removed from V and 5 bases from J, the gap between germline ends came to 13 bases. CDR3 length: 15 amino acids. Germline assignment: CDR1 MNHEY and CDR2 SVGAGI.

The V call is TRBV5-1, the J call TRBJ1-6, with D tentatively TRBD1 (5 bases). CDR3 length: 16 amino acids. Germline values: CDR1 SGHRS, CDR2 YFSETQ. V lost 0 bases, J lost 5 bases, and 12 bases lay in between. As DNA, the CDR3 is TGCGCCAGCAGCTTGGAGATTGGGGCGCATAATTCACCCCTCCACTTT. It codes for CASSLEIGAHNSPLHF.

DNA for the CDR3: TGTGCCAGCAGCCTCTCTCCGGGACTAGCGGGAGAAGAGACCCAGTACTTC. Translated, it gives CASSLSPGLAGEETQYF. The chain is built from TRBV7-9 and TRBJ2-5; TRBD2 aligns across 14 bases. The germline V gene has CDR1 SEHNR and CDR2 FQNEAQ (reference sequence). Trimming at V came to 5 bases and at J to 3 bases, leaving 8 bases not matched to a gene. The CDR3 has 17 residues.

This clone was observed a few times. The J gene is TRBJ1-2, the V gene TRBV18; D unresolved. The germline V gene has CDR1 KGHSH and CDR2 LQKENI. There are 17 residues in the CDR3. Trimming pared 0 bases from V and 4 bases from J, leaving 18 bases between. The CDR3 nucleotides read TGTGCCAGCTCACCACCCAGGTTTTGCTTCAGTACCTATGGCTACACCTTC. Protein: CASSPPRFCFSTYGYTF.

The rearrangement joins TRBV28 to TRBJ1-4, with D possibly TRBD1 on 6 matching bases. Germline V CDR1 and CDR2: MDHEN, SYDVKM. The CDR3 runs to 12 residues. Trimming took off 7 bases at V and 4 bases at J, with 7 bases between the two ends. The chain's CDR3 is CASKGDNEKLFF. The CDR3 DNA reads as TGTGCCAGCAAGGGGGATAATGAAAAACTGTTTTTT.

The genes are TRBV28 and TRBJ1-5; D not certain. Trimming took off 3 bases at V and 7 bases at J, with 7 bases between the two ends. CDR1 MDHEN and CDR2 SYDVKM come from the germline V gene. The CDR3 is made up of 12 amino acids. CDR3 sequence: CASSFPRQPQHF. The CDR3 nucleotides read TGTGCCAGCAGTTTCCCGAGACAGCCCCAGCATTTT.

V and J are TRBV27 and TRBJ1-5; D is perhaps TRBD1 (6 bases). The ends were cut back, 2 bases at V and 3 bases at J, with 8 bases in the middle. This CDR3 contains 14 residues. In germline, CDR1 is MNHEY, CDR2 SMNVEV (reference sequence). The chain's CDR3 is CASSLGQLNQPQHF. The CDR3 coding sequence is TGTGCCAGCAGTTTAGGACAGCTCAATCAGCCCCAGCATTTT.

The rearrangement uses TRBV4-1 and TRBJ2-7; 12 positions match TRBD2. Germline V gives CDR1 MGHRA, CDR2 YSYEKL. The CDR3 has 17 residues. V was clipped by 1 base and J by 3 bases; unmatched bases: 7. CDR3 amino acids: CASSQGLAGGPFYEQYF. The CDR3 region has the DNA TGCGCCAGCAGCCAAGGGCTAGCGGGAGGGCCATTCTACGAGCAGTACTTC.

The J gene is TRBJ2-7, the V gene TRBV28; TRBD1 matches 7 bases. V gave up 5 bases and J gave up 0 bases; unmatched junction bases: 13. The CDR3 spans 17 residues. Germline V lookup: CDR1 MDHEN, CDR2 SYDVKM. The CDR3: CASSGFGGQQHSYEQYF. DNA of the CDR3: TGTGCCAGCAGTGGGTTTGGGGGACAGCAGCACTCCTACGAGCAGTACTTC.

The chain couples TRBV14 to TRBJ2-7, with TRBD1 as a possible D gene (6 bases). The germline V gene encodes CDR1 SGHDN and CDR2 FVKESK. Trimming removed 4 bases at V and 1 base at J, with 8 bases between. CDR3 length: 13 residues. The CDR3 DNA is TGTGCCAGCAGCCGGGGGCATTCCTACGAGCAGTACTTC. Translating it yields CASSRGHSYEQYF.

The chain has TRBV7-2 and TRBJ2-2, with 7 positions matching TRBD2. The CDR3 covers 16 residues. Germline trimming cut 5 bases from V and 3 bases from J; bases unmatched to any gene: 9. CDR1 and CDR2 from the germline V gene are SGHTA and FQGNSA. CDR3 nucleotide sequence: TGTGCCAGCAGCCCTAAAGTACGGGGGGACACCGGGGAGCTGTTTTTT. It specifies CASSPKVRGDTGELFF.

The chain uses TRBV30 and TRBJ2-3; 13 nucleotides line up with TRBD2. Germline trimming cut 5 bases from V and 4 bases from J; bases unmatched to any gene: 9. This CDR3 comprises 16 residues. CDR1 and CDR2 (germline): GTSNPN, SVGIG (reference sequence). The CDR3 nucleotides read TGTGCCTGGGAGGGTGGGACTAGCGGGGTGGCAGATACGCAGTATTTT. Translation gives CAWEGGTSGVADTQYF.

The chain recombines TRBV19 with TRBJ2-2; 7 nucleotides match TRBD1. Trimming cost V 4 bases and J 2 bases; bases outside gene matches: 4. The CDR3 is 15 residues long. The germline V gene has CDR1 LNHDA and CDR2 SQIVND (reference sequence). The CDR3 sequence: CASSKDRANTGELFF. CDR3 sequence (DNA): TGTGCCAGTAGTAAAGACAGGGCCAACACCGGGGAGCTGTTTTTT.

The chain is built from TRBV9 and TRBJ1-6; TRBD1 agrees at 7 bases. The germline V gene encodes CDR1 SGDLS and CDR2 YYNGEE. CDR3 length: 17 residues. V trimming: 4 bases; J trimming: 0 bases; junction bases outside the gene matches: 7. CDR3 protein: CASSTRGSSSYNSPLHF. The CDR3 DNA sequence: TGTGCCAGCAGCACCAGGGGGTCGAGCTCCTATAATTCACCCCTCCACTTT.

The rearrangement uses TRBV9 and TRBJ2-1, with 12 nucleotides matching TRBD2. The V segment lost 1 base and the J segment 5 bases; nucleotides outside the gene matches: 1. The CDR3 contains 15 residues. Germline-derived CDR1 and CDR2 are SGDLS and YYNGEE. This CDR3 is CASSVSSGRDNEQFF. DNA for the CDR3: TGTGCCAGCAGCGTATCTAGCGGGAGGGACAATGAGCAGTTCTTC.

The chain links TRBV6-5 to TRBJ2-1; 7 nucleotides line up with TRBD2. The CDR3 loop spans 14 amino acids. The V segment lost 7 bases and the J segment 10 bases; nucleotides outside the gene matches: 13. The germline gives CDR1 MNHEY, CDR2 SVGAGI. The CDR3 loop reads CASNAGAFPGEQFF. In DNA form, the CDR3 reads TGTGCCAGCAATGCGGGAGCCTTTCCGGGCGAGCAGTTCTTC.

This chain connects TRBV30 to TRBJ2-2; 8 nucleotides match TRBD2. This CDR3 has 15 residues. Germline CDR1 and CDR2: GTSNPN and SVGIG (reference sequence). V lost 0 bases, J lost 4 bases, and 4 bases stayed unmatched. The CDR3, as DNA: TGTGCCTGGAGTGTACCCGGGAGGGCCACCGGGGAGCTGTTTTTT. This gives the protein CAWSVPGRATGELFF.

The gene calls are TRBV2 and TRBJ1-5; no clear D. Germline values: CDR1 SNHLY, CDR2 FYNNEI. Trimming left V 4 bases short and J 7 bases short, with 5 bases between. The CDR3 spans 11 residues. The CDR3 DNA reads TGTGCCAGCAGTGTGGGCCAGCCCCAGCATTTT. Residues: CASSVGQPQHF.

This clone occurred once. In DNA, the CDR3 is TGTGCCAGCAGTTCTGGACCCAGGGGACATAACACTGAAGCTTTCTTT. It specifies CASSSGPRGHNTEAFF. The chain links TRBV27 to TRBJ1-1; maybe TRBD1 (6 bases). Trimming took off 4 bases at V and 2 bases at J, with 17 bases between the two ends. This CDR3 has 16 amino acids. Germline V gene lookup returns CDR1 MNHEY and CDR2 SMNVEV (reference sequence).

The gene calls are TRBV18 and TRBJ1-2; maybe TRBD1 (6 bases). The CDR3 sequence is 15 residues long. Trimming took off 4 bases at V and 4 bases at J, with 16 bases between the two ends. Germline V gives CDR1 KGHSH, CDR2 LQKENI. This chain's CDR3 is CASSLRTDPIYGYTF. The CDR3, as DNA: TGTGCCAGCTCACTGCGGACAGATCCTATCTATGGCTACACCTTC.